The 5 T cell receptor beta chains below all came from one sample that was sequenced in a study of neoadjuvant anti-PD-1 for oral cavity cancer. Sequencing was performed with immunoSEQ multiplex PCR; in TCRdb, only in-frame clones are kept and a portion is missing. This table has roughly 14,000 clones, just over 65% appearing once. The starting material was PBMCs, obtained before nivolumab (anti-PD-1) treatment. The receptors were gathered from a person between 35 and 79 years old with oral cavity squamous cell carcinoma.

V is TRBV6-6 and J is TRBJ2-2; the D is unclear. CDR1 is MNHNY, CDR2 SVGAGI, per germline (reference sequence). Trimming left V 5 bases short and J 1 base short, with 8 bases between. The CDR3 has 14 amino acids. Here the CDR3 DNA reads TGTGCCAGCAGTCCCTCGGTGAACACCGGGGAGCTGTTTTTT. The encoded protein is CASSPSVNTGELFF.

The chain is built from TRBV6-4 and TRBJ1-5; D call uncertain. Germline CDR1 and CDR2: MRHNA and SNTAGT. Trimming removed 6 bases from V and 3 bases from J, with 9 bases in between. CDR3 length equals 13 residues. As DNA, the CDR3 is TGTGCCAGCAGCCTTGACGCCAATCAGCCCCAGCATTTT. It yields the protein CASSLDANQPQHF.

This chain connects TRBV9 to TRBJ1-4; 9 bases are shared with TRBD1. This CDR3 is built from 15 residues. Germline V gives CDR1 SGDLS, CDR2 YYNGEE. Unmatched junction bases numbered 5, after V lost 0 bases and J lost 8 bases. The CDR3 protein is CASSVAGDRVEKLFF. The DNA of the CDR3 is TGTGCCAGCAGCGTAGCGGGGGACAGGGTCGAAAAACTGTTTTTT.

The rearrangement joins TRBV5-1 to TRBJ1-3, with D perhaps TRBD1 (5 bases). Per the germline V gene, CDR1 is SGHRS and CDR2 is YFSETQ. V dropped 0 bases and J dropped 2 bases, with 9 bases sitting between them. The CDR3 runs to 15 residues. CDR3 region: CASSLEGLTGNTIYF. CDR3 coding DNA: TGCGCCAGCAGCTTGGAGGGGCTGACTGGAAACACCATATATTTT.

The genes are TRBV19 and TRBJ2-3, with D possibly TRBD1 on 5 matching bases. The CDR3 has 17 amino acids. Germline V lookup: CDR1 LNHDA, CDR2 SQIVND (reference sequence). Trimming removed 6 bases from V and 5 bases from J, with 24 bases in between. Here the CDR3 reads CASSFTGRALRGDTQYF. The CDR3 bases are TGTGCCAGTAGCTTCACCGGCCGGGCCCTTAGGGGAGATACGCAGTATTTT. Combining the CDR3 with reference TRBV19 and TRBJ2-3 gives the whole variable domain DGGITQSPKYLFRKEGQNVTLSCEQNLNHDAMYWYRQDPGQGLRLIYYSQIVNDFQKGDIAEGYSVSREKKESFPLTVTSAQKNPTAFYLCASSFTGRALRGDTQYFGPGTRLTVL.